The 2 T cell receptor beta chains below all came from one sample that was sequenced in a study of shared clonotypes between healthy human individuals. Using immunoSEQ multiplex PCR, the repertoire was profiled, and TCRdb retains in-frame clones only, with some absent. This sample has 300,000 to 400,000 clones; about nine tenths occur once, and the top ten carry around 15%. The sequenced sample consisted of memory CD8+ T cells sorted from blood. Described subset: CD45RO+ cells pooled with CCR7-negative TemRA cells. The receptors stem from a young man in good health.

The chain carries TRBV7-9 and TRBJ2-2; D assignment may be TRBD1 or TRBD2 (5 bases each). Trimming cost V 3 bases and J 3 bases, with 5 bases left between them. The CDR3 loop spans 13 amino acids. Germline V CDR1 and CDR2: SEHNR, FQNEAQ (reference sequence). The CDR3 loop reads CASSLGDTGELFF. The DNA of the CDR3 is TGTGCCAGCAGCTTGGGGGACACCGGGGAGCTGTTTTTT. Together with reference TRBV7-9 and TRBJ2-2, the CDR3 gives the full variable domain: DTGVSQNPRHKITKRGQNVTFRCDPISEHNRLYWYRQTLGQGPEFLTYFQNEAQLEKSRLLSDRFSAERPKGSFSTLEIQRTEQGDSAMYLCASSLGDTGELFFGEGSRLTVL.

The J gene is TRBJ2-2, the V gene TRBV29-1; D gene unclear. The CDR3 has 13 amino acids. Germline V gene sequence: CDR1 SQVTM, CDR2 ANQGSEA. V was shortened by 7 bases and J by 4 bases, with 13 bases between the two germline ends. The CDR3 is CSGRRRPTGELFF. In DNA, the CDR3 is TGCAGCGGCCGGCGGCGGCCCACCGGGGAGCTGTTTTTT.